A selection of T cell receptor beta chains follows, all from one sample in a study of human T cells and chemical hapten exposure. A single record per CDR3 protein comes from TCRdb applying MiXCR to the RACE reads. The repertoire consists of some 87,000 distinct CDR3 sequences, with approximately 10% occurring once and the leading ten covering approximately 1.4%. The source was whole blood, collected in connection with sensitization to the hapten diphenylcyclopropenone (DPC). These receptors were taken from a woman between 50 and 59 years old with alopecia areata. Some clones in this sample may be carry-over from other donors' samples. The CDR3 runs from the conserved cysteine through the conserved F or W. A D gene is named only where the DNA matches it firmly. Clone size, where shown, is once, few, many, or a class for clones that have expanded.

CDR3 protein: CASSSSEGADTQYF
CDR3 DNA: TGTGCCAGCAGCAGCAGCGAAGGGGCAGATACGCAGTATTTT
clone size: -
J gene: TRBJ2-3
V gene: TRBV25-1
D gene: -

CDR3 protein: CASSDGQGNQPQHF
CDR3 DNA: TGTGCCAGCAGCGACGGACAGGGGAATCAGCCCCAGCATTTT
clone size: few
J gene: TRBJ1-5
V gene: TRBV9
D gene: TRBD1

CDR3 protein: CATSAQLAVSTDTQYF
CDR3 DNA: TGTGCCACCAGTGCCCAACTAGCGGTTAGCACAGATACGCAGTATTTT
clone size: -
J gene: TRBJ2-3
V gene: TRBV24-1
D gene: TRBD2

CDR3 protein: CAISDGLPGGSYNSPLHF
CDR3 DNA: TGTGCCATCAGTGATGGACTCCCGGGGGGATCCTATAATTCACCCCTCCACTTT
clone size: -
J gene: TRBJ1-6
V gene: TRBV10-3
D gene: -

CDR3 protein: CASRKIAGGSYEQYF
CDR3 DNA: TGTGCCAGCAGAAAAATAGCGGGAGGGTCCTACGAGCAGTACTTC
clone size: few
J gene: TRBJ2-7
V gene: TRBV27
D gene: TRBD2

CDR3 protein: CASSPQATLDTQYF
CDR3 DNA: TGTGCCAGCAGCCCCCAGGCGACTCTGGATACGCAGTATTTT
clone size: -
J gene: TRBJ2-3
V gene: TRBV7-3
D gene: -

CDR3 protein: CASSQPRSTFSYNEQFF
CDR3 DNA: TGTGCCAGCTCACAACCCCGGAGCACCTTCTCCTACAATGAGCAGTTCTTC
clone size: few
J gene: TRBJ2-1
V gene: TRBV18
D gene: -

CDR3 protein: CSANLGANEKLFF
CDR3 DNA: TGCAGTGCTAACCTGGGGGCGAACGAAAAACTGTTTTTT
clone size: many
J gene: TRBJ1-4
V gene: TRBV20-1
D gene: -

CDR3 protein: CATLLAGVYNEQFF
CDR3 DNA: TGCGCCACTTTACTAGCGGGAGTGTACAATGAGCAGTTCTTC
clone size: few
J gene: TRBJ2-1
V gene: TRBV10-1
D gene: TRBD2

CDR3 protein: CSARRKSGVSRQETQYF
CDR3 DNA: TGCAGTGCTAGAAGGAAATCGGGGGTGTCCCGACAAGAGACCCAGTACTTC
clone size: -
J gene: TRBJ2-5
V gene: TRBV20-1
D gene: -

CDR3 protein: CSARGRRRTEAFF
CDR3 DNA: TGCAGTGCTAGAGGTCGTCGGAGGACTGAAGCTTTCTTT
clone size: -
J gene: TRBJ1-1
V gene: TRBV20-1
D gene: -

CDR3 protein: CASSIGGTGNPGANVLTF
CDR3 DNA: TGTGCCAGTAGTATAGGAGGGACAGGGAACCCTGGGGCCAACGTCCTGACTTTC
clone size: -
J gene: TRBJ2-6
V gene: TRBV19
D gene: TRBD1

CDR3 protein: CASSPGGNTIYF
CDR3 DNA: TGTGCCAGCTCACCAGGTGGAAACACCATATATTTT
clone size: many
J gene: TRBJ1-3
V gene: TRBV18
D gene: -

CDR3 protein: CASSLLNQETQYF
CDR3 DNA: TGTGCCAGCAGCTTGTTGAACCAAGAGACCCAGTACTTC
clone size: -
J gene: TRBJ2-5
V gene: TRBV7-3
D gene: -

CDR3 protein: CASSPPVGGPEQFF
CDR3 DNA: TGTGCCAGCTCACCACCGGTGGGGGGGCCTGAGCAGTTCTTC
clone size: few
J gene: TRBJ2-1
V gene: TRBV18
D gene: -

CDR3 protein: CASNPYRVQPQHF
CDR3 DNA: TGTGCCAGCAACCCCTACAGGGTTCAGCCCCAGCATTTT
clone size: many
J gene: TRBJ1-5
V gene: TRBV6-6
D gene: -

CDR3 protein: CASGRTGRVRNNSPLHF
CDR3 DNA: TGTGCCAGCGGGAGGACAGGGAGGGTTAGGAATAATTCACCCCTCCACTTT
clone size: -
J gene: TRBJ1-6
V gene: TRBV6-5
D gene: TRBD1

CDR3 protein: CAFSPGAQFF
CDR3 DNA: TGTGCCTTCAGCCCCGGGGCGCAGTTCTTC
clone size: -
J gene: TRBJ2-1
V gene: TRBV30
D gene: -

CDR3 protein: CASSRGRERLSYEQYF
CDR3 DNA: TGTGCCAGCAGTCGGGGGCGGGAGAGGCTCTCCTACGAGCAGTACTTC
clone size: -
J gene: TRBJ2-7
V gene: TRBV6-6
D gene: -

CDR3 protein: CSARALAGRGEQFF
CDR3 DNA: TGCAGTGCTAGGGCACTAGCGGGAAGGGGTGAGCAGTTCTTC
clone size: -
J gene: TRBJ2-1
V gene: TRBV20-1
D gene: TRBD2

CDR3 protein: CASSPGTSEYQPQHF
CDR3 DNA: TGTGCCAGCAGCCCCGGGACATCCGAGTACCAGCCCCAGCATTTT
clone size: -
J gene: TRBJ1-5
V gene: TRBV2
D gene: -

CDR3 protein: CASPSSQGRFF
CDR3 DNA: TGTGCCTCCCCTAGCTCCCAGGGTAGGTTCTTC
clone size: -
J gene: TRBJ2-1
V gene: TRBV28
D gene: -

CDR3 protein: CASSLGTQGDTQYF
CDR3 DNA: TGTGCCAGCAGCTTGGGGACCCAGGGAGATACGCAGTATTTT
clone size: few
J gene: TRBJ2-3
V gene: TRBV5-6
D gene: -

CDR3 protein: CASSSGTIGPTEAFF
CDR3 DNA: TGTGCCAGCAGTTCAGGGACCATCGGGCCCACTGAAGCTTTCTTT
clone size: -
J gene: TRBJ1-1
V gene: TRBV6-5
D gene: -

CDR3 protein: CASSPQGQATEAFF
CDR3 DNA: TGTGCCAGCAGTCCCCAGGGGCAGGCCACTGAAGCTTTCTTT
clone size: few
J gene: TRBJ1-1
V gene: TRBV12-3/TRBV12-4
D gene: -